This T cell receptor beta chain was captured by sequencing in a study of graft-versus-host responses after intestinal transplantation. The germline gives CDR1 SGHTS, CDR2 YDEGEE. This CDR3 region has 16 residues. The J segment lost 4 bases and the V segment lost 4 bases, leaving 8 bases of the junction unmatched. Sequencing was performed with immunoSEQ multiplex PCR; in TCRdb, only in-frame clones are kept and a portion is missing. This table holds about 73,000 clones, around 91% found once. Comments on this clone: Its specificity is not known.

The sample was unstimulated CD8+ T cells sorted from spleen or lymph node cells, taken before transplant. The chain combines TRBV5-8 with TRBJ1-6, with 7 nucleotides matching TRBD1. The origin of this receptor is a human donor who was the organ donor for an intestinal transplant. CDR3 in DNA: TGTGCCAGCAGCAAAGGACAGGACAGATATAATTCACCCCTCCACTTT. It specifies CASSKGQDRYNSPLHF.